This record covers a single TCR beta chain. This clone was counted a few times. The clone's antigen remains unknown. No quality values exist for individual bases; no much larger clone is one base distant. This entry belongs to a study of T cells in localized non-small cell lung cancer (TCRdb year 2020). Turning to the overall study: The study examined T cell repertoires in a few hundred patients with early-stage NSCLC and compared tumors with uninvolved tumor-adjacent lungs. The cohort consisted of about 240 treatment-naive NSCLC patients whose localized lung tumors had been resected. The mean age of the NSCLC patients was about 67 years, with 120 to 150 men and about a hundred women.

Study-wide findings and limitations: Since the design was exploratory, TCR variables were selected using unadjusted p-values with no false-discovery rate correction. Because multi-region tumor sequencing was not done, intratumor heterogeneity could not be ruled out. The highest T cell clonality was observed in uninvolved tumor-adjacent lung, where clonality exceeded that of tumor, suggesting that antigenic responses were more focused in uninvolved tumor-adjacent lung. Higher T cell density in blood was associated with longer overall survival, whereas higher clonality in adjacent lung was associated with shorter survival. A median of roughly 60 of the top 100 tumor clones were detected in paired uninvolved adjacent lung, and around 27 of these tumor clones were also found among the top 100 clones of the paired uninvolved adjacent lung.

The immunoSEQ Assay was used to sequence TCR beta CDR3 regions from DNA. The paper's processing steps were these. T cell density was computed as TCR beta template counts normalized to usable DNA estimated by amplifying housekeeping genes. The preseqR package was used to estimate richness by extrapolating to 400,000 templates for PBMC samples and to 120,000 templates for tissue samples. Clonality was defined by subtracting Pielou's evenness from one. Tissue-enriched TCRs were identified by differential abundance testing using productive amino-acid clonotypes, minimum total count 5 and alpha 0.1. The Jaccard Index and the Morisita Overlap Index were used to measure repertoire overlap between compartments. GLIPH clustered TCR beta CDR3s with public tetramer-defined viral CDR3s; viral motifs required at least three viral sequences plus V-gene enrichment. TCRdb re-hosts the immuneACCESS table, in-frame sequences only. Its copies lack some clones; in the studies checked, an unresolved V gene accounts for under half of them, and the cause for the rest is not known. Clone size and V and J calls were adopted from that table, with D and trimming inferred from the DNA. This sample gives about 730 clones in total; approximately 34% of them show up just once. 22% of the sample is held by the ten biggest clonotypes.

Uninvolved adjacent lung was obtained at least 2 cm from the tumor margin, and the absence of atypia was confirmed by two independent pathologists. At diagnosis, tumor, uninvolved tumor-adjacent lung and peripheral blood were collected and then preserved as a mix of FFPE and fresh-frozen material. Here the sequenced sample was normal lung tissue next to the tumor, taken before any cancer treatment. The sequence came from a man between 40 and 69 years old with stage II lung adenocarcinoma.

The bases read TGTGCCAGCAGAACCGGACAGGCCGCGGGTGGCTACACCTTC. Protein translation: CASRTGQAAGGYTF. The chain is made from TRBV6-8 and TRBJ1-2; TRBD1 matches 7 bases in the middle. The CDR3 numbers 14 residues from cysteine through phenylalanine. The entry retains the CDR3 DNA only, 42 bases that are in frame from base 1. After removal of 6 bases from V and 7 bases from J, the junction retains 11 bases not matched to a gene. The germline V gene yields MNHGY for CDR1 and SAAAGT for CDR2.